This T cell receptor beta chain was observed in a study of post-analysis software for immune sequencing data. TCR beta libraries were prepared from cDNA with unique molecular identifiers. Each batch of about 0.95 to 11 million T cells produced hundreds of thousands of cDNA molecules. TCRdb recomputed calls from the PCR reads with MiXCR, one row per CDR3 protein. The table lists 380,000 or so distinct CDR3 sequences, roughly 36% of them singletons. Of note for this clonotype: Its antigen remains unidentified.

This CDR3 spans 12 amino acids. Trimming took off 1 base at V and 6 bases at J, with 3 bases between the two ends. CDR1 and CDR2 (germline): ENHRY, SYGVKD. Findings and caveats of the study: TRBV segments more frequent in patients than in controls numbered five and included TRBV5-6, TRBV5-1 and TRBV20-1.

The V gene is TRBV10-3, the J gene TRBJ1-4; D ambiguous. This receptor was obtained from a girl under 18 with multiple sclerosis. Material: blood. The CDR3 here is CAISECHEKLFF. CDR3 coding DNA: TGTGCCATCAGTGAGTGCCATGAAAAACTGTTTTTT.